This T cell receptor (beta chain) was recovered during a study of control samples from healthy donors and cancer patients (dated by TCRdb to the early 2020s). V is cut back by 4 bases and J by 9 bases, with 10 bases in the junction unmatched. Reading the germline V gene (reference sequence) gives CDR1 DFQATT and CDR2 SNEGSKA. Its CDR3 holds 13 amino acids, cysteine through phenylalanine. The CDR3 DNA has 39 bases and is translated from base 1. This clone was seen once. Its specific antigen is unknown. There are no base qualities to consult, and no much larger clone falls within one base. The method behind the library was the immunoSEQ multiplex PCR assay. The table was pulled from immuneACCESS by TCRdb, which kept in-frame rearrangements only. Such tables lose some clones; where checked, under half of the loss comes from unresolved V genes, and the rest has no known cause. The table for this sample lists roughly 55,000 clones; roughly 95% of them were counted only once. The top ten hold less than 1.1% of the sample.

The rearrangement joined TRBV20-1 to TRBJ1-2, and 8 bases in between align with TRBD1. The clonotype originates from a woman aged 18-35 years in good health. Sequenced: blood. The CDR3 region has the sequence CSANDRGRESYTF. The nucleotide sequence reads TGCAGTGCTAATGACAGGGGTCGGGAAAGCTACACCTTC.